A selection of T cell receptor beta chains follows, all from one sample in a study of control samples from healthy donors and cancer patients. Clones were sequenced by immunoSEQ multiplex PCR, and TCRdb holds only the in-frame ones, with some missing. Among 60,000 to 75,000 clones listed, about nine tenths were seen once. The specimen was PBMCs. The receptor source for this set is a man between 60 and 70 years old with colorectal cancer. Each CDR3 is given without its conserved first and last residue.

v_gene	CDR3aa
TRBV5-4	ASSPGTGVLYEQY
TRBV5-1	ASSWQHGSTDTQY
TRBV10-3	AISGGSGAVTDTQY
TRBV19	ASGRSSYEQY
TRBV30	AWSEGGSKNIQY
TRBV3-1/TRBV3-2	ASSQLTSGGAGQY
TRBV27	ASSIFNEGSEQY
TRBV2	ASRADGYEQY
TRBV12-3/TRBV12-4	ASSSDIYEQY
TRBV3-1/TRBV3-2	ASSQDIGGYEQY
TRBV25-1	ASSTSIWGEQF
TRBV12-3/TRBV12-4	ASSFEVRSPLH
TRBV5-6	ASSLAGTSGGGQY
TRBV2	ASSGGQGKGGYT
TRBV9	ASSQEMTGELF
TRBV21-1	ASSRTKPPGNTIY
TRBV3-1/TRBV3-2	ASSQQGAGNTEAF
TRBV5-4	ASSSKRGGQETQY
TRBV15	ATSRVVAGSHEQY
TRBV20-1	SASHLLAGGDATQY